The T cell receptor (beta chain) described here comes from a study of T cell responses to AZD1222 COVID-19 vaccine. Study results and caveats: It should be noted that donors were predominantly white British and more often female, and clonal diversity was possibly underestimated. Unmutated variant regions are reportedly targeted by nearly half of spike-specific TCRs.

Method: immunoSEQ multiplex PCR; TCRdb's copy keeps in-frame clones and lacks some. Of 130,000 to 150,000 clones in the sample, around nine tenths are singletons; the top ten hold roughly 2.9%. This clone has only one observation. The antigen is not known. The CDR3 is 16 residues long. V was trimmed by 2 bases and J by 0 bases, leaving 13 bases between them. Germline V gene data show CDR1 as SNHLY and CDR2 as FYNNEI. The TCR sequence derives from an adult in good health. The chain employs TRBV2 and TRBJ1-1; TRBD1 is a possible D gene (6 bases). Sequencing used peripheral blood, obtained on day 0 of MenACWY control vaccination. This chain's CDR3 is CASSELWDNMNTEAFF. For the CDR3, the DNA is TGTGCCAGCAGTGAACTCTGGGACAACATGAACACTGAAGCTTTCTTT.